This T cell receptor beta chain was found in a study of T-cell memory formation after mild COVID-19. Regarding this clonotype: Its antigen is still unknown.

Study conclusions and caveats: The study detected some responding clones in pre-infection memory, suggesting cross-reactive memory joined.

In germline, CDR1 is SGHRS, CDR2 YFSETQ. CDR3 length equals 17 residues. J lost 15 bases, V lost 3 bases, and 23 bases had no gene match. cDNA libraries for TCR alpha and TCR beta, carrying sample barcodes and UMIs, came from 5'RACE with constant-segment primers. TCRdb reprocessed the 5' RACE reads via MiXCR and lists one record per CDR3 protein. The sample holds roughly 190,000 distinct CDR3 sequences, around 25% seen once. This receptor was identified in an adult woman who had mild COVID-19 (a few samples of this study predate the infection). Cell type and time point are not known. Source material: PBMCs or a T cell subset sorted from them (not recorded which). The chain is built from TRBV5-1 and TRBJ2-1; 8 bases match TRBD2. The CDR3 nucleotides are TGCGCCAGCAGCTCGGAACCCATTTCGGGAGGGAAAGGACGTGCGTTCTTC. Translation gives CASSSEPISGGKGRAFF.